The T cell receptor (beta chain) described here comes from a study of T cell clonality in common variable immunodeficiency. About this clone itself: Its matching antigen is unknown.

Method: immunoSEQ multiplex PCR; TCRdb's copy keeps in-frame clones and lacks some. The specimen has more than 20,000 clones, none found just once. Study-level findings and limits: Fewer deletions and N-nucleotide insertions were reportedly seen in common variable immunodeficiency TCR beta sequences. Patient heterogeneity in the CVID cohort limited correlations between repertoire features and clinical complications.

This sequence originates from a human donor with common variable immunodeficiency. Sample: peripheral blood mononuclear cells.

CDR3 sequence: CASSEGQNNSPLHF. Partial CDR3 DNA: TGTGCCAGCAGCGAGGGACAGAATAATTCACCC. The V and J genes are TRBV7-9 and TRBJ1-6, with 7 positions matching TRBD1. The sequence runs out 3 residues before the end of the CDR3; the remainder is reconstructed from the germline J gene. The junction had 3 bases not matched to a gene; V was cut back by 5 bases and J by 5 bases. Germline V gives CDR1 SEHNR, CDR2 FQNEAQ (reference sequence). The CDR3 has 14 amino acids.